A selection of T cell receptor beta chains follows, all from one sample in a study of blood T cell repertoires in COVID-19. The data were produced by immunoSEQ multiplex PCR, yet TCRdb's version contains in-frame clones alone and is incomplete. Among fewer than 250,000 clones, 80% to 95% were seen once, and the ten largest hold 0.83%. The sequencing sample was made of peripheral blood. The receptor set was obtained from a man aged 25-45 years with COVID-19, enrolled during active disease. Both conserved end residues are part of each CDR3. Each record gives: clone size, V gene, J gene, D gene, CDR3 protein, CDR3 DNA. The D gene is left open where the match is weak. Some rows mark clone size as missing; the rest say once, few, many or name a class of expanded clone.

.	TRBV9	TRBJ1-2	.	CASSEPGLHYGYTF	TGTGCCAGCAGCGAACCGGGTCTTCATTATGGCTACACCTTC
.	TRBV6-5	TRBJ1-1	TRBD1	CASSNSLQGDEAFF	TGTGCCAGCAGTAACTCTTTACAGGGGGATGAAGCTTTCTTT
once	TRBV19	TRBJ1-2	.	CASSTQGYGYTF	TGTGCCAGTAGTACACAGGGTTATGGCTACACCTTC
.	TRBV7-3	TRBJ2-3	.	CASSSNSPNRTDTQYF	TGTGCCAGCAGCTCCAACTCCCCGAACCGCACAGATACGCAGTATTTT
.	TRBV6-1	TRBJ2-1	.	CASSEALGGVNYNEQFF	TGTGCCAGCAGTGAAGCGCTCGGCGGGGTGAATTACAATGAGCAGTTCTTC
.	TRBV9	TRBJ2-5	.	CASSGLYGEETQYF	TGTGCCAGCAGCGGTCTTTACGGGGAAGAGACCCAGTACTTC
once	TRBV7-9	TRBJ1-1	.	CASKTRAGNMNTEAFF	TGTGCCAGCAAAACCAGGGCAGGAAATATGAACACTGAAGCTTTCTTT
once	TRBV11-1	TRBJ1-1	.	CASSPGVFTTEAFF	TGTGCCAGCAGCCCAGGCGTTTTTACGACTGAAGCTTTCTTT
.	TRBV9	TRBJ2-7	.	CASSVGLSYEQYF	TGTGCCAGCAGCGTAGGTCTCTCCTACGAGCAGTACTTC
once	TRBV5-1	TRBJ2-7	.	CASSRHGSEQYF	TGCGCCAGCAGCCGTCACGGTAGCGAGCAGTACTTC
.	TRBV7-5	TRBJ2-1	.	CVRSTPGTSGGGLTLSYNEQFF	TGTGTCAGAAGCACACCCGGGACTAGCGGGGGGGGACTAACCCTCTCCTACAATGAGCAGTTCTTC
.	TRBV6-5	TRBJ2-7	.	CASRPTGTPNYEQYF	TGTGCCAGCAGACCAACCGGGACACCCAACTACGAGCAGTACTTC
.	TRBV29-1	TRBJ1-2	.	CSVTGGEAYGYTF	TGCAGCGTGACGGGAGGGGAGGCCTATGGCTACACCTTC
.	TRBV28	TRBJ1-1	.	CASSLGARWNTEAFF	TGTGCCAGCAGTTTAGGGGCCAGGTGGAACACTGAAGCTTTCTTT
.	TRBV6-5	TRBJ2-1	.	CASSRGQYNEQFF	TGTGCCAGCAGCCGAGGGCAGTACAATGAGCAGTTCTTC
.	TRBV9	TRBJ2-2	.	CASSVEGGLNTGELFF	TGTGCCAGCAGCGTAGAGGGAGGACTGAACACCGGGGAGCTGTTTTTT
few	TRBV30	TRBJ1-2	.	CAWGASYGYTF	TGTGCCTGGGGGGCTAGCTATGGCTACACCTTC
once	TRBV12-5	TRBJ2-2	TRBD1	CASGSHRDRLRDGELFF	TGTGCTAGTGGTTCCCACCGGGACAGACTAAGGGACGGGGAGCTGTTTTTT
.	TRBV5-1	TRBJ1-2	.	CASSLDRASYGYTF	TGCGCCAGCAGCTTGGACAGGGCTTCCTATGGCTACACCTTC
.	TRBV5-6	TRBJ2-5	TRBD1	CASSSKGQGAQETQYF	TGTGCCAGCAGCTCCAAGGGACAGGGGGCACAAGAGACCCAGTACTTC
.	TRBV9	TRBJ1-6	.	CASSVEHQNSPLHF	TGTGCCAGCAGCGTAGAACACCAAAATTCACCCCTCCACTTT
once	TRBV5-6	TRBJ1-2	TRBD1	CASGGQGYYGYTF	TGTGCCAGCGGCGGACAGGGCTACTATGGCTACACCTTC
.	TRBV11-3	TRBJ2-1	TRBD2	CASSLDFGGAYNEQFF	TGTGCCAGCAGCTTAGATTTCGGGGGGGCCTACAATGAGCAGTTCTTC
.	TRBV7-2	TRBJ1-6	TRBD1	CASSLRGTVYNSPLHF	TGTGCCAGCAGCTTACGTGGGACAGTGTATAATTCACCCCTCCACTTT
.	TRBV9	TRBJ1-2	.	CASSAGTSSYTF	TGTGCCAGCAGCGCCGGGACATCTAGCTACACCTTC
.	TRBV5-1	TRBJ1-1	.	CASSQGLQRNTEAFF	TGCGCCAGCAGCCAGGGACTCCAGCGGAACACTGAAGCTTTCTTT
.	TRBV5-1	TRBJ2-3	TRBD2	CASSLARLAGYTDTQYF	TGCGCCAGCAGCTTGGCCAGACTAGCGGGGTACACAGATACGCAGTATTTT
.	TRBV11-3	TRBJ2-5	TRBD2	CASSSGTSGGQETQYF	TGTGCCAGCAGCTCCGGGACTAGCGGGGGGCAAGAGACCCAGTACTTC
.	TRBV9	TRBJ1-2	TRBD1	CASSAGGGQGAKEGYTF	TGTGCCAGCAGCGCGGGTGGGGGACAGGGGGCGAAGGAAGGCTACACCTTC
.	TRBV7-9	TRBJ2-1	TRBD2	CASTPGSGFSYNEQFF	TGTGCCAGCACCCCGGGTAGCGGGTTTTCCTACAATGAGCAGTTCTTC
once	TRBV7-2	TRBJ1-6	.	CASSLKGRNSPLHF	TGTGCCAGCAGCTTGAAGGGGCGTAATTCACCCCTCCACTTT
.	TRBV28	TRBJ1-2	.	CASSNPGFAYGYTF	TGTGCCAGCAGTAACCCAGGGTTCGCCTATGGCTACACCTTC
.	TRBV4-1	TRBJ1-6	.	CASSQHGGRKSSPLHF	TGCGCCAGCAGCCAGCATGGCGGCAGAAAAAGCTCACCCCTCCACTTT
once	TRBV30	TRBJ1-1	.	CAWKEHPQENTEAFF	TGTGCCTGGAAAGAACATCCTCAGGAGAACACTGAAGCTTTCTTT
.	TRBV9	TRBJ1-2	TRBD1	CASSGHRGRVGGYTF	TGTGCCAGCAGCGGCCACAGGGGGCGCGTGGGTGGCTACACCTTC
.	TRBV11-3	TRBJ2-2	TRBD1	CASSLRRQGANTGELFF	TGTGCCAGCAGCTTAAGGCGACAGGGAGCGAACACCGGGGAGCTGTTTTTT
.	TRBV5-1	TRBJ1-1	.	CASSLANTEAFF	TGCGCCAGCAGCTTGGCAAACACTGAAGCTTTCTTT
.	TRBV2	TRBJ2-5	TRBD1	CASRWDSNQETQYF	TGTGCCAGCAGATGGGACAGCAATCAAGAGACCCAGTACTTC
.	TRBV7-2	TRBJ2-7	TRBD1	CASSFGQGGLYEQYF	TGTGCCAGCAGCTTCGGACAGGGCGGGTTGTACGAGCAGTACTTC